These 3 T cell receptor beta chains share one sample of origin, sequenced in a study of cytomegalovirus exposure and HLA in healthy donors (TCRdb year 2017). Libraries were made using the immunoSEQ multiplex PCR assay. A mixture of 60 forward primers for TCR Vbeta segments and 13 reverse primers for TCR Jbeta segments was used in the multiplex PCR. TCRdb's version of the immuneACCESS table is confined to in-frame rearrangements and falls short of the full clone set. An unresolved V gene accounts for under half of the shortfall where checked; the remainder is of unknown origin. The sample contains tens of thousands of clones, roughly four fifths of them found a single time. The ten biggest clones cover under 6.5% of the sample. Sequenced: PBMCs. The origin of the receptors is a man in his forties or fifties in good health and CMV-seronegative.

This clone occurred a few times. The chain has TRBV30 and TRBJ1-4, with 8 bases aligning to TRBD1. The CDR3 has 14 amino acids. Germline-derived CDR1 and CDR2 are GTSNPN and SVGIG (reference sequence). V trimming: 3 bases; J trimming: 5 bases; junction bases outside the gene matches: 5. The CDR3 DNA follows: TGTGCCTGGAGGAAGGGACAGGTGAATGAAAAACTGTTTTTT. It specifies CAWRKGQVNEKLFF.

Comment on this clone: Compared with germline, one end of the junction differs, possibly owing to a read error. The V and J genes are TRBV14 and TRBJ2-1; 9 bases are a match to TRBD2. Looked up from germline, CDR1 is SGHDN and CDR2 is FVKESK. This CDR3 spans 17 amino acids. CDR3 residues: CASSQELAGNIYNEQFF. For the CDR3, the DNA is TGTGCCAGCAGTCAAGAACTAGCGGGTAATATATACAATGAGCAGTTCTTC.

The chain combines TRBV2 with TRBJ2-5; a possible D gene is TRBD2 (6 bases). Per germline, CDR1 SNHLY and CDR2 FYNNEI. The length of the CDR3 is 16 residues. The ends were cut back, 0 bases at V and 5 bases at J, with 16 bases in the middle. The DNA of the CDR3 is TGTGCCAGCAGTGAAGCGCGGAGGGTTTCGGGGGAGACCCAGTACTTC. Protein sequence: CASSEARRVSGETQYF. Supplemented by reference TRBV2 and TRBJ2-5, the full variable domain reads EPEVTQTPSHQVTQMGQEVILRCVPISNHLYFYWYRQILGQKVEFLVSFYNNEISEKSEIFDDQFSVERPDGSNFTLKIRSTKLEDSAMYFCASSEARRVSGETQYFGPGTRLLVL.